This TCR beta chain was sequenced for a study of OX40 agonist ivuxolimab in advanced cancers. Regarding the complete study: The costimulatory receptor OX40 (CD134) was targeted by ivuxolimab, a fully human IgG2 agonistic monoclonal antibody. The monotherapy dose-escalation portion (N of about 50 patients) of the phase I ivuxolimab trial is reported in the paper. Of the roughly 52 dose-escalation patients, hepatocellular carcinoma was present in about 20, melanoma in approximately 15, renal cell carcinoma in 9 and head and neck cancer in 9. Intravenous ivuxolimab was administered to patients every 2 weeks at six dose levels: 0.01, 0.1, 0.3, 1.5, 3 and 10 mg/kg. The dose-escalation cohort was 82.7% male with a mean age of about 54 years, ranging from about 20 to 85. Prior anti-PD-1, anti-PD-L1 or anti-CTLA-4 therapy was permitted, and checkpoint inhibitors had been received by around 40% of dose-escalation patients. The purpose of peripheral TCRbeta sequencing was to test whether ivuxolimab changed TCR sequence diversity and led to clonal T-cell expansion. Partial responses occurred in three dose-escalation patients, of whom one had hepatocellular carcinoma and two had cutaneous melanoma. What the work shows at the level of the full study, not this receptor alone: After ivuxolimab, more expanded clones were found on average in CD8+ T cells than in CD4+ T cells. At doses from 0.1 to 3.0 mg/kg, clonal expansion was seen in both CD4+ and CD8+ blood T cells between baseline and week 6. Low levels of normalized T-cell clonal expansion were also seen in some patients who did not respond. Antigen specificity was not determined for the clonally expanded peripheral T cells. In the 0.1-3.0 mg/kg groups, partial responders had among the lowest normalized peripheral clonal expansion, particularly in CD8+ T cells.

The trial excluded patients who had a history of autoimmune disease or were on systemic immunosuppression. Peripheral blood for TCR sequencing was collected from all dose cohorts at baseline, on cycle 4 day 1, and on cycle 7 day 1. The samples were drawn from a first-in-human, open-label, multicenter phase I dose-escalation trial of ivuxolimab. Adults with locally advanced or metastatic melanoma, renal cell carcinoma, hepatocellular carcinoma or head and neck squamous cell carcinoma were enrolled in the trial. Before TCR sequencing, CD4+ T cells and CD8+ T cells from peripheral blood were sorted into separate populations. The CDR3 sequence holds 13 residues, the cysteine and phenylalanine included. Only the CDR3 DNA is retained, 39 bases long and in frame from the first base. V is pared back by 3 bases and J by 3 bases, with 6 bases lying between the germline termini. From a lookup of the germline V gene, CDR1 and CDR2 are MNHNS and SASEGT.

Notes on this clone: No cognate antigen has been identified for it. Per-nucleotide qualities are absent, and no much larger clonotype sits a single base away.

Genomic DNA was isolated from the sorted cells so that the TCRbeta CDR3 region could be sequenced. TCRbeta CDR3 regions were sequenced using the immunoSEQ Assay. As stored in TCRdb, this immuneACCESS dataset retains in-frame rearrangements with V and J assigned. A fraction of the clones does not appear; measured against another copy, unresolved V genes explain less than half of the discrepancy, and the remainder lacks a known reason. In this sample the table shows about 19,000 clones, 83% of which occur a single time. The top ten clonotypes cover 53% of the sample. This TCR came from an adult with an advanced solid tumor such as melanoma, head and neck, liver or kidney cancer. The specimen comprised CD4+ or CD8+ T cells sorted from blood, sampled in a trial of the OX40 agonist ivuxolimab. The chain is made from TRBV6-1 and TRBJ1-5, with no confident D gene call. The DNA sequence follows: TGTGCCAGCAGTGATCCCTTCAATCAGCCCCAGCATTTT. This yields the protein CASSDPFNQPQHF.